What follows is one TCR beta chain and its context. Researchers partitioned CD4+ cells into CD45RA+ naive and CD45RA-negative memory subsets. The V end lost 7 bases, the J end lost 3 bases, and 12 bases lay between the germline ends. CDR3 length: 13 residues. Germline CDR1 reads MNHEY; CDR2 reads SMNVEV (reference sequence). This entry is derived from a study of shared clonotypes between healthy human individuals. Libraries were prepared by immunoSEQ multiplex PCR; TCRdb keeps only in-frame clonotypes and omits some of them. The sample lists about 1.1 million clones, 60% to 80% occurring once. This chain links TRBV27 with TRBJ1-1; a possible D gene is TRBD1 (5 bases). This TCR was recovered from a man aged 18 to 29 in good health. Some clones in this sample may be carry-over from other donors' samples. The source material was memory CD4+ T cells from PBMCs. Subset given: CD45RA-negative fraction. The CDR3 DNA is TGTGCCAGCAAGGTTAGGGGAGACACTGAAGCTTTCTTT. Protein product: CASKVRGDTEAFF.